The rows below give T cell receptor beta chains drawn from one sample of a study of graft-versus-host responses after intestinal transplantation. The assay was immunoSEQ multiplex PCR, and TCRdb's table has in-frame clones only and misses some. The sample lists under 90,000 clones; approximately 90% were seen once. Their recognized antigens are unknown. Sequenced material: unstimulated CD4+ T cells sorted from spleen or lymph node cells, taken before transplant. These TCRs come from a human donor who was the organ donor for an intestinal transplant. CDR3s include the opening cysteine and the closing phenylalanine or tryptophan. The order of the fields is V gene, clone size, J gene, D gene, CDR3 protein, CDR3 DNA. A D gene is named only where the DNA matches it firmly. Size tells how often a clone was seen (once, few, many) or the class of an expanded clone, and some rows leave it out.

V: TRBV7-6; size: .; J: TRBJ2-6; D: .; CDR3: CASSPVGGSGANVLTF; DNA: TGTGCCAGCAGCCCGGTGGGGGGCTCTGGGGCCAACGTCCTGACTTTC
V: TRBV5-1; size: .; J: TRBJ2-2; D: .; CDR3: CASSLPESSTGELFF; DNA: TGCGCCAGCAGCTTGCCAGAGTCTAGCACCGGGGAGCTGTTTTTT
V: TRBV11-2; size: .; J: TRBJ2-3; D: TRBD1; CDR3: CASSLTSRVGTGGTDTQYF; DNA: TGTGCCAGCAGCTTAACCTCCCGTGTGGGGACAGGGGGTACAGATACGCAGTATTTT
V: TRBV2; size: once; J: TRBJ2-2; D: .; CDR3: CASSRNTGELFF; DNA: TGTGCCAGCAGCAGAAACACCGGGGAGCTGTTTTTT
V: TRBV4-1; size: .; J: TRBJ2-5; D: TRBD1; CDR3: CASSQDRGQGGQETQYF; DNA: TGCGCCAGCAGCCAAGATCGGGGACAGGGAGGCCAAGAGACCCAGTACTTC
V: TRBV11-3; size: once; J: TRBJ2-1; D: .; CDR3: CASSLRDSAYNEQFF; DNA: TGTGCCAGCAGCTTACGGGACTCCGCTTACAATGAGCAGTTCTTC
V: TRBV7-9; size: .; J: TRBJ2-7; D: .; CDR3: CASSLASGTGHYEQYF; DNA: TGTGCCAGCAGCTTAGCATCGGGCACAGGTCACTACGAGCAGTACTTC
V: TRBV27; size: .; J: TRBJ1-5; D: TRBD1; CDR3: CASSDQTGGHEPQHF; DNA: TGTGCCAGCAGTGACCAGACAGGGGGGCATGAACCCCAGCATTTT
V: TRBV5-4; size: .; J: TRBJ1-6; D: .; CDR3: CASSLFLGRYNSPLHF; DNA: TGTGCCAGCAGCTTGTTCTTGGGGCGGTATAATTCACCCCTCCACTTT
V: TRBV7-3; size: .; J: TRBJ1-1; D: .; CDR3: CASSLIRATNTEAFF; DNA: TGTGCCAGCAGCTTAATCAGGGCAACTAACACTGAAGCTTTCTTT
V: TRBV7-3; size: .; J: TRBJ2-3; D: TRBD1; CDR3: CASSLAGTVEDTQYF; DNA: TGTGCCAGCAGCTTAGCCGGGACAGTCGAAGATACGCAGTATTTT
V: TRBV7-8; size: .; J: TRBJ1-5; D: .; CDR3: CASSLGGQPQHF; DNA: TGTGCCAGCAGCTTAGGCGGTCAGCCCCAGCATTTT
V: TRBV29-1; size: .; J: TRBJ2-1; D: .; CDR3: CSVETVEQFF; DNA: TGCAGCGTTGAGACAGTCGAGCAGTTCTTC
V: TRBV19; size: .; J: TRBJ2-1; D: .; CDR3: CASSTADRSYNEQFF; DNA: TGTGCCAGTAGTACCGCAGACAGGTCCTACAATGAGCAGTTCTTC
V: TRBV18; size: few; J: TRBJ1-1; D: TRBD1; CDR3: CASSPGQEGEAFF; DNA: TGTGCCAGCTCACCGGGACAGGAGGGTGAAGCTTTCTTT
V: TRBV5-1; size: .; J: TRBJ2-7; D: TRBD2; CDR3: CASSPGTSGDEQYF; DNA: TGCGCCAGCAGCCCCGGGACTAGCGGGGATGAGCAGTACTTC
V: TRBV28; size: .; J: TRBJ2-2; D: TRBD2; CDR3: CASSLTGTRNTGELFF; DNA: TGTGCCAGCAGTTTAACCGGGACTAGAAACACCGGGGAGCTGTTTTTT
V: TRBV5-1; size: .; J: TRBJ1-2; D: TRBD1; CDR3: CASSLALRTGNYGYTF; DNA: TGCGCCAGCAGCTTGGCCTTAAGGACAGGGAACTATGGCTACACCTTC
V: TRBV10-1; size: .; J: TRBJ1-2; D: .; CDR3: CASSESAGALDGYTF; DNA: TGCGCCAGCAGTGAGTCCGCAGGGGCGTTAGATGGCTACACCTTC
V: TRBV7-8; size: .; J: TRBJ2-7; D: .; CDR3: CASSSRSVGPYEQYF; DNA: TGTGCCAGCAGCTCTCGGTCCGTGGGCCCCTACGAGCAGTACTTC
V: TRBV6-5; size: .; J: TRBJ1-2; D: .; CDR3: CASSSVHRNYGYTF; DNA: TGTGCCAGCAGTTCAGTTCACCGTAACTATGGCTACACCTTC
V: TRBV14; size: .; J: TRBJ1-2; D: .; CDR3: CASSLSPRGNGYTF; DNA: TGTGCCAGCAGCCTAAGCCCGAGAGGAAATGGCTACACCTTC
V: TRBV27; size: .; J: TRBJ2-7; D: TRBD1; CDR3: CASSLMSRDRVPRYEQYF; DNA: TGTGCCAGCAGTCTCATGTCCCGGGACAGGGTCCCCCGATACGAGCAGTACTTC
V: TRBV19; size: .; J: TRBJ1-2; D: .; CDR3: CASSMGGNYGYTF; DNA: TGTGCCAGTAGTATGGGGGGGAACTATGGCTACACCTTC
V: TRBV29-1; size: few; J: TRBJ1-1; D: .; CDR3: CSVPGREAFF; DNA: TGCAGCGTTCCTGGCCGTGAAGCTTTCTTT
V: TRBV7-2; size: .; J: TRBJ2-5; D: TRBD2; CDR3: CASRLAAETQYF; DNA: TGTGCCAGCAGACTAGCGGCTGAGACCCAGTACTTC
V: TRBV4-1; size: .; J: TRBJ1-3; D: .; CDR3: CASSQQASSGNTIYF; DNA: TGCGCCAGCAGCCAACAGGCCAGCTCTGGAAACACCATATATTTT
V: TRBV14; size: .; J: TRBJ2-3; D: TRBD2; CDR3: CASSQQLAGDTQYF; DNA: TGTGCCAGCAGTCAGCAGCTAGCGGGGGATACGCAGTATTTT
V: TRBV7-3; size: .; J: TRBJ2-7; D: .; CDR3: CASSLSRGTDEQYF; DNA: TGTGCCAGCAGCTTATCCCGGGGAACCGACGAGCAGTACTTC
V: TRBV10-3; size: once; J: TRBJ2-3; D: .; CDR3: CAISEPEQGSDTQYF; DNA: TGTGCCATCAGTGAACCTGAACAGGGCTCAGATACGCAGTATTTT
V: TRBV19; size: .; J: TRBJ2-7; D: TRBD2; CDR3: CASRLAGGHEQYF; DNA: TGTGCCAGCAGACTAGCGGGGGGGCACGAGCAGTACTTC
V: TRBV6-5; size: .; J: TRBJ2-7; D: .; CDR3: CASSEGRAVGQYF; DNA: TGTGCCAGCAGTGAAGGCAGGGCAGTTGGGCAGTACTTC
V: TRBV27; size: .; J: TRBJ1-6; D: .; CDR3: CASSFGVNSPLHF; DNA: TGTGCCAGCAGTTTCGGGGTTAATTCACCCCTCCACTTT
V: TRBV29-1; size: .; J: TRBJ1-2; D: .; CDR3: CSTTTEINYGYTF; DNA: TGCAGCACAACGACAGAGATTAACTATGGCTACACCTTC
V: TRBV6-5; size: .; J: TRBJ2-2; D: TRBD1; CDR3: CASSPGGRTGELFF; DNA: TGTGCCAGCAGTCCAGGGGGCCGCACCGGGGAGCTGTTTTTT
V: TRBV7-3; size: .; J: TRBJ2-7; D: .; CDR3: CASSLLGPKAIAGQTYEQYF; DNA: TGTGCCAGCAGCTTATTAGGTCCGAAGGCGATTGCGGGACAGACCTACGAGCAGTACTTC
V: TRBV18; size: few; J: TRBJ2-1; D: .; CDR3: CASSAGTYNEQFF; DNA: TGTGCCAGCTCAGCCGGGACCTACAATGAGCAGTTCTTC
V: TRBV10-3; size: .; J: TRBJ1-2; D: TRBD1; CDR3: CAIRGDRPFYTF; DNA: TGTGCCATCAGGGGGGACAGGCCATTCTACACCTTC
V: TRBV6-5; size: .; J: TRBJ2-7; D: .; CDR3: CASAQGTYEQYF; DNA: TGTGCCTCCGCGCAGGGTACCTACGAGCAGTACTTC
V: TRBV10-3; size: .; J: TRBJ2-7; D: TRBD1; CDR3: CAISEYTGGTNEQYF; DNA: TGTGCCATCAGTGAGTATACAGGGGGGACGAACGAGCAGTACTTC
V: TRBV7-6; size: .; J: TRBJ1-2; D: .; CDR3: CASSATRTAYGYTF; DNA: TGTGCCAGCAGCGCTACCCGGACAGCTTATGGCTACACCTTC
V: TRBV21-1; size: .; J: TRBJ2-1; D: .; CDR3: CASSSKRQGRENEQFF; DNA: TGTGCCAGCAGCTCTAAGCGACAGGGGAGGGAGAATGAGCAGTTCTTC
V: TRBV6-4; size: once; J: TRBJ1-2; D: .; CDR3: CASSDYTSPYGYTF; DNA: TGTGCCAGCAGTGATTATACGAGCCCCTATGGCTACACCTTC
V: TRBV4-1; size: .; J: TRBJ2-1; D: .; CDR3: CASSQPTRSSYNEQFF; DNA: TGCGCCAGCAGCCAACCAACAAGGAGCTCCTACAATGAGCAGTTCTTC
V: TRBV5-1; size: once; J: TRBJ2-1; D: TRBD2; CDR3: CASSPLGGTSGTNEQFF; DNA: TGCGCCAGCAGCCCCCTCGGAGGGACTAGCGGGACTAATGAGCAGTTCTTC
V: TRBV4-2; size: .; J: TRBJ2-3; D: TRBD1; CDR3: CASSQGARQGAQDTQYF; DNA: TGTGCCAGCAGCCAAGGCGCTCGGCAGGGGGCGCAGGATACGCAGTATTTT